This TCR beta chain was identified during a study of response to subunit inactivated influenza vaccine. Notes on the study in general: Authors suggested each seasonal influenza vaccination recruits few new T cells.

The V gene lost 6 bases and the J gene lost 0 bases, with 15 bases spanning the gap. This CDR3 is 15 amino acids long. Germline V gives CDR1 DFQATT, CDR2 SNEGSKA (reference sequence). This clonotype has only a few counts. The antigen remains unidentified. One entry per CDR3 protein results from TCRdb running MiXCR on the RT-PCR reads. In the table there are 500,000 to 550,000 distinct CDR3 sequences, less than 8% of which are singletons. The sequencing used PBMCs from blood, collected 23 to 25 months after vaccination. The chain is built from TRBV20-1 and TRBJ2-1; the D call may be TRBD1 or TRBD2 (5 bases each). The sequence was obtained from a man between 50 and 75 years old who received an inactivated influenza vaccine. The CDR3 protein is CSARDPPSSYNEQFF. CDR3 coding DNA: TGCAGTGCCAGGGACCCCCCAAGCTCCTACAATGAGCAGTTCTTC.